The text below deals with one T cell receptor (delta chain). TCRdb assigns this DNA the protein of a much larger clone, which departs from its translation at residue 15; this likely reflects a read error, and the protein shown comes from translating the DNA. TCRdb reanalyzed the RT-PCR reads using CATT. Counted here are 15,000 to 18,000 delta-chain clones, approximately 8.8% occurring once; the ten biggest clones make up 55% to 80%. These data originate in a study of gamma-delta T cells after stem cell transplantation. Trimming cost V 0 bases and J 3 bases; bases outside gene matches: 20. CDR1 and CDR2 from the germline V gene are GEAIGNYY and EKD. The CDR3 has 20 residues.

This rearrangement joins TRDV2 to TRDJ4; TRDD3 agrees at 11 bases. The sample consisted of gamma-delta T cells. The TCR sequence derives from a human donor. It is not recorded whose cells these are; they may come from a transplant donor. In DNA form, the CDR3 reads TGTGCCTGTGACACCGTCGAGCTGGGGGATACCGATTATGCATACGGACCCCTGATCTTT. It is translated as CACDTVELGDTDYAYGPLIF.